Below are 27 T cell receptor beta chains sequenced from a single sample in a study of control samples from healthy donors and cancer patients. Data came from immunoSEQ multiplex PCR; TCRdb stores just in-frame clones and leaves some out. The data contain 150,000 to 200,000 clones, 96% of them seen just once; the ten biggest clones take up 1%. The specimen sequenced was blood. These receptors were collected from a woman aged 30 to 39 in good health.

The chain carries TRBV27 and TRBJ2-1; no firm D call. Germline V gives CDR1 MNHEY, CDR2 SMNVEV (reference sequence). V lost 0 bases and J lost 9, with 9 bases in between. The CDR3 is 13 residues long. In DNA, the CDR3 is TGTGCCAGCAGTTTATCCGCGGTCTTTGAGCAGTTCTTC. Its translation: CASSLSAVFEQFF.

This chain uses TRBV5-8 with TRBJ2-1, with 7 bases matching TRBD1. This CDR3 is built from 15 residues. Trimming at V came to 4 bases and at J to 3 bases, leaving 7 bases not matched to a gene. Germline V gene lookup returns CDR1 SGHTS and CDR2 YDEGEE. CDR3 amino acids: CASSRGQFHYNEQFF. The CDR3 DNA reads TGTGCCAGCAGCAGGGGACAGTTTCACTACAATGAGCAGTTCTTC.

This sequence joins TRBV6-6 and TRBJ1-1, with unresolved D. Trimming took 2 bases from V and 2 from J, leaving 6 bases between them. CDR3 length equals 13 residues. The V gene's germline CDR1 is MNHNY and CDR2 SVGAGI (reference sequence). The CDR3 reads CASSYDGNTEAFF. The DNA for the CDR3 is TGTGCCAGCAGTTACGACGGAAACACTGAAGCTTTCTTT.

This chain joins TRBV3-1 (or the pseudogene TRBV3-2) and TRBJ1-6; possible D gene TRBD1, 5 bases. The CDR3 length is 14 residues. Looked up from germline, CDR1 is LGHDT and CDR2 is YNNKEL (reference sequence). V was clipped by 7 bases and J by 9 bases, with 16 bases between them. DNA for the CDR3: TGTGCCAGCACCGGCAGGGAAGCAGGTTCACCCCTCCACTTT. Protein product: CASTGREAGSPLHF.

The chain combines TRBV11-2 with TRBJ2-1, with D possibly being TRBD2 (5 bases). The germline V and J ends were trimmed by 5 bases and 4 bases, with 12 bases remaining between them. This CDR3 comprises 14 residues. The germline V gene encodes CDR1 SGHAT and CDR2 FQNNGV. Here the CDR3 reads CASSEGRMYNEQFF. The DNA of the CDR3 is TGTGCCAGCAGCGAGGGCCGGATGTACAATGAGCAGTTCTTC.

J is TRBJ2-1 and V is TRBV5-1; 8 bases align to TRBD2. From germline, CDR1 is SGHRS and CDR2 YFSETQ. This CDR3 is 17 amino acids long. Trimming at V came to 3 bases and at J to 5 bases, leaving 13 bases not matched to a gene. The CDR3 here is CASSSLLSGGRHNEQFF. Here the CDR3 DNA reads TGCGCCAGCAGCTCTCTTCTTTCGGGGGGGAGGCACAATGAGCAGTTCTTC.

The chain combines TRBV5-6 with TRBJ1-5; 10 positions agree with TRBD1. The germline gives CDR1 SGHDT, CDR2 YYEEEE. CDR3 length: 16 residues. V was clipped by 6 bases and J by 3 bases; unmatched bases: 9. CDR3 DNA sequence: TGTGCCAGCACCCGCCTCGGGACAGGGGACAATCAGCCCCAGCATTTT. As protein: CASTRLGTGDNQPQHF.

V is TRBV19 and J is TRBJ1-4; maybe TRBD1 (6 bases). The CDR3 has 15 residues. Germline CDR1 reads LNHDA; CDR2 reads SQIVND (reference sequence). The ends were cut back, 4 bases at V and 0 bases at J, with 9 bases in the middle. CDR3 region: CASSTRGPTNEKLFF. DNA of the CDR3: TGTGCCAGTAGTACCAGGGGCCCAACTAATGAAAAACTGTTTTTT.

V and J are TRBV29-1 and TRBJ2-7, with no clear D. The CDR3 is 13 amino acids. The V gene lost 4 bases and the J gene lost 1 base, with 11 bases spanning the gap. CDR1 and CDR2 (germline): SQVTM, ANQGSEA. CDR3 region: CSVVKPESYEQYF. The CDR3 DNA follows: TGCAGCGTTGTGAAACCTGAGTCCTACGAGCAGTACTTC.

This chain links TRBV7-9 with TRBJ2-1, with 7 bases matching TRBD2. Looked up from germline, CDR1 is SEHNR and CDR2 is FQNEAQ (reference sequence). V shed 5 bases, J shed 4 bases, and the junction held 14 bases outside the gene matches. The CDR3 sequence is 17 residues long. CDR3 residues: CASSITSASPTYNEQFF. The CDR3, as DNA: TGTGCCAGCAGCATTACTAGCGCCTCACCGACTTACAATGAGCAGTTCTTC.

J is TRBJ2-1 and V is TRBV5-1, with no clear D. CDR3 length: 15 residues. Trimming left V 1 base short and J 4 bases short, with 12 bases between. Germline CDR1 and CDR2: SGHRS and YFSETQ. The CDR3 here is CASSLSRPSYNEQFF. The DNA of the CDR3 is TGCGCCAGCAGCTTGAGCCGGCCCTCGTACAATGAGCAGTTCTTC. The full variable domain, rest sourced from reference TRBV5-1 and TRBJ2-1, is KAGVTQTPRYLIKTRGQQVTLSCSPISGHRSVSWYQQTPGQGLQFLFEYFSETQRNKGNFPGRFSGRQFSNSRSEMNVSTLELGDSALYLCASSLSRPSYNEQFFGPGTRLTVL.

The J gene is TRBJ2-2, the V gene TRBV6-6, with D unresolved. The CDR3 has 16 amino acids. The germline V gene has CDR1 MNHNY and CDR2 SVGAGI (reference sequence). Trimming shortened V by 0 bases and J by 5 bases, and 13 bases separated the two germline ends. As DNA, the CDR3 is TGTGCCAGCAGTTACTCTACGAGACTTCCGACCGGGGAGCTGTTTTTT. This translates into CASSYSTRLPTGELFF.

The rearrangement joins TRBV6-5 to TRBJ2-6, with unresolved D. Trimming cost V 6 bases and J 2 bases, with 11 bases left between them. Germline V gene data show CDR1 as MNHEY and CDR2 as SVGAGI. The CDR3 spans 15 residues. CDR3 coding DNA: TGTGCCAGCAGCCGAACAACTACTGGGGCCAACGTCCTGACTTTC. Protein product: CASSRTTTGANVLTF.

The chain employs TRBV29-1 and TRBJ2-1, with D possibly TRBD2 on 6 matching bases. V dropped 7 bases and J dropped 4 bases, with 11 bases sitting between them. Germline values: CDR1 SQVTM, CDR2 ANQGSEA. The CDR3 sequence is 12 residues long. The CDR3 nucleotides are TGCAGCGCCTCGGAGGGGTACAATGAGCAGTTCTTC. Translated: CSASEGYNEQFF.

The DNA for the CDR3 is TGCGCCAGCAGCTTTTTCGGAGGGAGCACTGAAGCTTTCTTT. This translates into CASSFFGGSTEAFF. The V gene is TRBV5-1, the J gene TRBJ1-1; unclear D gene. V was trimmed by 2 bases and J by 4 bases, leaving 12 bases between them. Germline loops: CDR1 SGHRS, CDR2 YFSETQ. This CDR3 has 14 amino acids.

V gene TRBV7-2 combines with J gene TRBJ1-1; D remains unclear. This CDR3 has 15 residues. The V gene's germline CDR1 is SGHTA and CDR2 FQGNSA. V was shortened by 5 bases and J by 0 bases, with 13 bases between the two germline ends. The CDR3 nucleotides read TGTGCCAGCAGCCCGACCGGGTTAATGAACACTGAAGCTTTCTTT. This translates into CASSPTGLMNTEAFF.

This clone was observed a few times. The rearrangement joins TRBV28 to TRBJ1-2; TRBD1 might be the D (5 bases). V lost 3 bases to trimming and J lost 0 bases, with 8 bases between them. The CDR3 contains 14 residues. In germline, CDR1 is MDHEN, CDR2 SYDVKM. CDR3 DNA: TGTGCCAGCAGTTTTGGGGCGGCTAACTATGGCTACACCTTC. Protein sequence: CASSFGAANYGYTF.

The rearrangement uses TRBV5-1 and TRBJ2-2; tentative D call: TRBD1 (5 bases). Germline V CDR1 and CDR2: SGHRS, YFSETQ. Deletions cut 8 bases from V and 0 bases from J, with 11 bases between. This CDR3 is 14 amino acids long. The CDR3 DNA reads TGCGCCAGTCGACAGTCAGCGAACACCGGGGAGCTGTTTTTT. Translation gives CASRQSANTGELFF.

This clone showed up just once. V gene TRBV18 combines with J gene TRBJ2-1; a possible D gene is TRBD1 (5 bases). The CDR3 contains 16 residues. Germline values: CDR1 KGHSH, CDR2 LQKENI. Trimming removed 3 bases at V and 0 bases at J, with 12 bases between. This CDR3 reads CASSPNGHGSYNEQFF. The CDR3 DNA reads as TGTGCCAGCTCACCTAATGGACACGGCTCCTACAATGAGCAGTTCTTC.

V gene TRBV5-1 combines with J gene TRBJ2-3; perhaps TRBD1 as D (6 bases). Germline CDR1 reads SGHRS; CDR2 reads YFSETQ. V was pared by 1 base and J by 5 bases, with 11 bases between. The CDR3 extends over 14 amino acids. The CDR3 DNA is TGCGCCAGCAGCTTGACAGGGCGAGGAGATACGCAGTATTTT. Encoded protein: CASSLTGRGDTQYF.

The count of this clone is one. In nucleotides, the CDR3 is TGTGCCACCAGCAAAGGCGGGGGGGTGGACGAGCAGTACTTC. This gives the protein CATSKGGGVDEQYF. J is TRBJ2-7 and V is TRBV15; the match to TRBD2 covers 9 bases. This CDR3 is built from 14 residues. Trimming cost V 4 bases and J 5 bases; bases outside gene matches: 6. Germline lookup yields CDR1 LNHNV and CDR2 YYDKDF (reference sequence).

The CDR3 spells CASSVDPGYNEQFF. CDR3 DNA: TGTGCCAGCAGCGTAGACCCGGGGTACAATGAGCAGTTCTTC. The chain combines TRBV9 with TRBJ2-1, with D possibly being TRBD2 (5 bases). V lost 0 bases and J 4 bases, leaving 8 bases between the germline ends. From germline, CDR1 is SGDLS and CDR2 YYNGEE. This CDR3 contains 14 residues.

The chain uses TRBV15 and TRBJ1-1; 7 nucleotides match TRBD1. CDR3 length equals 15 residues. Losses at the gene ends were 3 bases for V and 1 base for J; bases not matched to a gene: 5. Germline CDR1 is LNHNV and CDR2 is YYDKDF (reference sequence). The CDR3 DNA follows: TGTGCCACCAGCAGGACTGGGACAGCGAACACTGAAGCTTTCTTT. Its protein product is CATSRTGTANTEAFF.

This rearrangement joins TRBV7-9 to TRBJ2-1, with a tentative D call TRBD1 (5 bases). CDR3 length: 17 amino acids. Trimming shortened V by 5 bases and J by 0 bases, and 17 bases separated the two germline ends. Germline CDR1 reads SEHNR; CDR2 reads FQNEAQ (reference sequence). The CDR3 sequence is CASSLSWGASSYNEQFF. The DNA of the CDR3 is TGTGCCAGCAGCCTTAGCTGGGGCGCGAGCTCCTACAATGAGCAGTTCTTC.

The chain combines TRBV14 with TRBJ2-7, with D tentatively TRBD1 (6 bases). V lost 2 bases, J lost 4 bases, and 12 bases lay in between. Germline CDR1 reads SGHDN; CDR2 reads FVKESK. This CDR3 comprises 14 residues. CDR3 loop: CASSQIGRGYEQYF. The DNA for the CDR3 is TGTGCCAGCAGCCAAATTGGCAGGGGTTACGAGCAGTACTTC.

Only one count was recorded for this clone. The chain is built from TRBV10-3 and TRBJ2-1, with 8 bases lining up with TRBD2. V shed 3 bases, J shed 8 bases, and the junction held 0 bases outside the gene matches. This CDR3 has 12 amino acids. CDR1 is ENHRY and CDR2 is SYGVKD in the germline V gene. The DNA for the CDR3 is TGTGCCATCAGTGAAGCGGGAGATGAGCAGTTCTTC. Protein sequence: CAISEAGDEQFF.

The rearrangement joins TRBV5-8 to TRBJ2-1, with 7 bases aligning to TRBD1. CDR3 length: 15 amino acids. Germline-derived CDR1 and CDR2 are SGHTS and YDEGEE. The V and J ends lost 3 bases and 4 bases, in that order; junction bases with no gene match: 7. CDR3 sequence: CASSSQGQLYNEQFF. Written as DNA, the CDR3 is TGTGCCAGCAGCTCTCAGGGACAGCTTTACAATGAGCAGTTCTTC.